A selection of T cell receptor beta chains follows, all from one sample in a study of early stage breast cancer tumors. The data were produced by immunoSEQ multiplex PCR, yet TCRdb's version contains in-frame clones alone and is incomplete. The data show tens of thousands of clones, around nine tenths seen once. The sample was blood. The receptor set was obtained from a person between 65 and 79 years old with breast cancer. The CDR3 runs from the conserved cysteine through the conserved F or W. Each record gives: clone size, D gene, J gene, V gene, CDR3 protein, CDR3 DNA. D genes are given only for firm matches. Only part of the rows carry a size: once, few, many, or a class if the clone is expanded.

clone size: NA; D gene: TRBD2; J gene: TRBJ2-1; V gene: TRBV7-7; CDR3 protein: CASNPSGPNNEQFF; CDR3 DNA: TGTGCTAGCAACCCTAGCGGCCCAAACAATGAGCAGTTCTTC
clone size: once; D gene: NA; J gene: TRBJ1-1; V gene: TRBV7-8; CDR3 protein: CASSLVGSGPAFF; CDR3 DNA: TGTGCCAGCAGCCTCGTCGGGAGCGGACCAGCTTTCTTT
clone size: few; D gene: NA; J gene: TRBJ2-5; V gene: TRBV19; CDR3 protein: CASSALRSQETQYF; CDR3 DNA: TGTGCCAGTAGTGCTCTACGGTCACAAGAGACCCAGTACTTC
clone size: NA; D gene: NA; J gene: TRBJ1-2; V gene: TRBV19; CDR3 protein: CASRITGPGSYGYTF; CDR3 DNA: TGTGCCAGTAGAATTACAGGCCCAGGAAGCTATGGCTACACCTTC
clone size: once; D gene: NA; J gene: TRBJ1-3; V gene: TRBV7-2; CDR3 protein: CASTAMQGPGNTIYF; CDR3 DNA: TGTGCCAGCACCGCTATGCAGGGGCCTGGAAACACCATATATTTT
clone size: NA; D gene: TRBD1; J gene: TRBJ1-6; V gene: TRBV9; CDR3 protein: CASSSRDRGLSPLHF; CDR3 DNA: TGTGCCAGCAGCTCCCGGGACAGGGGGCTATCACCCCTCCACTTT
clone size: NA; D gene: NA; J gene: TRBJ2-7; V gene: TRBV7-2; CDR3 protein: CASSGKRQDYEQYF; CDR3 DNA: TGTGCCAGCAGCGGGAAGCGGCAAGACTACGAGCAGTACTTC
clone size: NA; D gene: NA; J gene: TRBJ1-2; V gene: TRBV6-6; CDR3 protein: CASSYSEGSYGYTF; CDR3 DNA: TGTGCCAGCAGTTACTCCGAGGGTAGCTATGGCTACACCTTC
clone size: NA; D gene: NA; J gene: TRBJ1-1; V gene: TRBV7-6; CDR3 protein: CASSLGAQNTEAFF; CDR3 DNA: TGTGCCAGCAGCTTAGGGGCCCAGAACACTGAAGCTTTCTTT
clone size: NA; D gene: NA; J gene: TRBJ2-7; V gene: TRBV6-1; CDR3 protein: CASSVDRPYEQYF; CDR3 DNA: TGTGCCAGCAGTGTGGACAGACCCTACGAGCAGTACTTC
clone size: NA; D gene: TRBD1; J gene: TRBJ1-2; V gene: TRBV4-1; CDR3 protein: CASSQETGAYNYGYTF; CDR3 DNA: TGCGCCAGCAGCCAAGAGACAGGGGCTTATAACTATGGCTACACCTTC
clone size: once; D gene: NA; J gene: TRBJ2-4; V gene: TRBV30; CDR3 protein: CAWSRGVAKNIQYF; CDR3 DNA: TGTGCCTGGAGTCGAGGAGTAGCCAAAAACATTCAGTACTTC
clone size: NA; D gene: NA; J gene: TRBJ1-4; V gene: TRBV5-1; CDR3 protein: CASSLGGPRAEKLFF; CDR3 DNA: TGCGCCAGCAGCTTGGGGGGCCCAAGGGCTGAAAAACTGTTTTTT
clone size: NA; D gene: TRBD2; J gene: TRBJ2-7; V gene: TRBV5-6; CDR3 protein: CASGGGTHEQYF; CDR3 DNA: TGTGCCAGCGGGGGGGGGACCCACGAGCAGTACTTC
clone size: NA; D gene: NA; J gene: TRBJ1-6; V gene: TRBV6-5; CDR3 protein: CASSYDRLPSPLHF; CDR3 DNA: TGTGCCAGCAGTTACGACAGGCTGCCGTCACCCCTCCACTTT
clone size: NA; D gene: TRBD2; J gene: TRBJ2-3; V gene: TRBV19; CDR3 protein: CASSATSGDTDTQYF; CDR3 DNA: TGTGCCAGTAGTGCTACTAGCGGAGACACAGATACGCAGTATTTT
clone size: NA; D gene: TRBD1; J gene: TRBJ1-2; V gene: TRBV23-1; CDR3 protein: CASSLGDRADSNNYGYTF; CDR3 DNA: TGCGCCAGCAGTCTTGGGGACAGGGCCGACTCTAATAACTATGGCTACACCTTC
clone size: NA; D gene: TRBD2; J gene: TRBJ2-7; V gene: TRBV7-9; CDR3 protein: CASQRGGVSIEQYF; CDR3 DNA: TGTGCTAGTCAACGGGGGGGGGTATCCATCGAGCAGTACTTC
clone size: NA; D gene: NA; J gene: TRBJ1-6; V gene: TRBV19; CDR3 protein: CASSRVNSPLHF; CDR3 DNA: TGTGCCAGTAGTCGGGTCAATTCACCCCTCCACTTT
clone size: NA; D gene: NA; J gene: TRBJ2-2; V gene: TRBV4-2; CDR3 protein: CASSQDGGLPTGELFF; CDR3 DNA: TGTGCCAGCAGCCAAGATGGAGGATTACCCACCGGGGAGCTGTTTTTT
clone size: NA; D gene: NA; J gene: TRBJ2-7; V gene: TRBV5-6; CDR3 protein: CASSLTRTHSYEQYF; CDR3 DNA: TGTGCCAGCAGCCTCACACGGACTCACTCCTACGAGCAGTACTTC
clone size: NA; D gene: TRBD1; J gene: TRBJ2-3; V gene: TRBV11-2; CDR3 protein: CASSLGQDSTDTQYF; CDR3 DNA: TGTGCCAGCAGCCTGGGACAGGACAGCACAGATACGCAGTATTTT
clone size: NA; D gene: TRBD1; J gene: TRBJ2-7; V gene: TRBV18; CDR3 protein: CASSLWDRGSYEQYF; CDR3 DNA: TGTGCCAGCTCACTCTGGGACAGGGGGTCCTACGAGCAGTACTTC
clone size: NA; D gene: NA; J gene: TRBJ1-1; V gene: TRBV29-1; CDR3 protein: CSGVAGMNTEAFF; CDR3 DNA: TGCAGCGGGGTGGCAGGCATGAACACTGAAGCTTTCTTT